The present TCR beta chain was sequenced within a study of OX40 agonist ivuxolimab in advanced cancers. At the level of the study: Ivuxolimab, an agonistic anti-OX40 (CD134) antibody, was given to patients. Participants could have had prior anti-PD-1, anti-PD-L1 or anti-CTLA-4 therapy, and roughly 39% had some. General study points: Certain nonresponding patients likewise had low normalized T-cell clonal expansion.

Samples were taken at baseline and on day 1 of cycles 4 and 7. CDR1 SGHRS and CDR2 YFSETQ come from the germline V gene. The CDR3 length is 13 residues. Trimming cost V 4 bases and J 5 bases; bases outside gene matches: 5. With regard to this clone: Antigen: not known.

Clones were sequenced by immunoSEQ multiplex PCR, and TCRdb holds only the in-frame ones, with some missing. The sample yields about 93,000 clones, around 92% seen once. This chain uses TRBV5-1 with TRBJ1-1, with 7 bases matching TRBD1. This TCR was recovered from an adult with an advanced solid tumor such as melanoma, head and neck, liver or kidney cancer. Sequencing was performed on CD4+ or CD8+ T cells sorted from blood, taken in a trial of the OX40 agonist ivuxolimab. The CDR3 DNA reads TGCGCCAGCAGCGGGGGACAGCAGACTGAAGCTTTCTTT. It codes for CASSGGQQTEAFF.